This T cell receptor (beta chain) was identified during a study of beta chain features in type 1 diabetes. V lost 4 bases to trimming and J lost 4 bases; unmatched junction nucleotides: 2. The CDR3 has 14 residues. Looked up from germline, CDR1 is MNHEY and CDR2 is SVGAGI. Study-level points and caveats: In comparison with healthy donors, patients had naive, central memory and Treg TCRB repertoires that appeared more similar. Among all four CD4+ subsets, Type 1 diabetes patients had TCRB CDR3s that were moderately but significantly shorter.

Of the isolated RNA, all was reverse transcribed, and so the sequenced material was expressed TCRB transcripts. Naive, central memory and regulatory T cell samples yielded about 3.57 million reads on average. This table comes from immunoSEQ multiplex PCR, and its TCRdb copy is limited to in-frame clones, with some not included. The repertoire holds about 650,000 clones, with about an eighth as singletons. This clone has just one count. Its antigen is not identified. This receptor was obtained from a man aged 30 to 45 with type 1 diabetes. Specimen: naive CD4+ T cells from blood. V and J are TRBV6-5 and TRBJ2-2; 8 bases are shared with TRBD1. The CDR3 loop is CASSFTGGTGELFF. The CDR3 DNA reads as TGTGCCAGCAGTTTCACAGGGGGCACCGGGGAGCTGTTTTTT.